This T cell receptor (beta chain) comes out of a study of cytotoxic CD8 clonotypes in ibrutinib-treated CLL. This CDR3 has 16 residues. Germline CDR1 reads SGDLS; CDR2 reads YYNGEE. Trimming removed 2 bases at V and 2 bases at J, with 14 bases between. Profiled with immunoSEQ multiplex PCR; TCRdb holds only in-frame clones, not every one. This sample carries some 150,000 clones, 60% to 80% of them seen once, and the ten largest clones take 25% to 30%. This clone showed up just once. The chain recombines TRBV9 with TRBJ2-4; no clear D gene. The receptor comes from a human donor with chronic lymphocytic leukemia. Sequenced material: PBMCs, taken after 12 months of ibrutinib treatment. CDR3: CASSVHDAGTKNIQYF. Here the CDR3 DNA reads TGTGCCAGCAGCGTTCATGACGCAGGAACCAAAAACATTCAGTACTTC.